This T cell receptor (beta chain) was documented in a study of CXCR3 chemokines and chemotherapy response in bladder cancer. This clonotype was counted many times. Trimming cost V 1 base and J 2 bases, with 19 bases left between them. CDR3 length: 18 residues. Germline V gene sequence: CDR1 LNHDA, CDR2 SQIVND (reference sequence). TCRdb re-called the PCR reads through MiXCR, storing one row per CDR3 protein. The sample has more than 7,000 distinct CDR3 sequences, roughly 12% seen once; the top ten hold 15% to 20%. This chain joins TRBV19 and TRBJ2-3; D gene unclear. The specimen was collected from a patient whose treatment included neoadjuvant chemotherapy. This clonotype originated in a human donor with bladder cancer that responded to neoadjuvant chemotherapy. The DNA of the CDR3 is TGTGCCAGTAGTATAGGGCAGCTGACCTACTCAACCACAGATACGCAGTATTTT. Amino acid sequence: CASSIGQLTYSTTDTQYF.